These 24 T cell receptor beta chains share one sample of origin, sequenced in a study of cytotoxic CD8 clonotypes in ibrutinib-treated CLL. Assay: immunoSEQ multiplex PCR; the TCRdb copy retains only in-frame clones and omits some. The sample has about 180,000 clones, about 80% seen once. Sequenced here: PBMCs, sampled after 24 months of ibrutinib treatment. The receptors shown here come from a human donor with chronic lymphocytic leukemia.

The chain couples TRBV5-1 to TRBJ2-1; tentative D call: TRBD1 (5 bases). V lost 3 bases to trimming and J lost 2 bases, with 12 bases between them. CDR1 is SGHRS and CDR2 is YFSETQ in the germline V gene. The CDR3 is 15 residues long. The CDR3, as DNA: TGCGCCAGCAGCTATGGCAGGGCGACCTACAATGAGCAGTTCTTC. Translated, it gives CASSYGRATYNEQFF.

This clone was observed a single time. This rearrangement joins TRBV30 to TRBJ2-1, with D perhaps TRBD1 or TRBD2 (5 bases each). The length of the CDR3 is 14 residues. Trimming removed 2 bases at V and 9 bases at J, with 17 bases between. The V gene's germline CDR1 is GTSNPN and CDR2 SVGIG (reference sequence). CDR3: CAWSILAARGEQFF. The CDR3 region has the DNA TGTGCCTGGAGTATCTTAGCCGCGAGGGGTGAGCAGTTCTTC. The variable domain in full, completed from reference TRBV30 and TRBJ2-1, reads SQTIHQWPATLVQPVGSPLSLECTVEGTSNPNLYWYRQAAGRGLQLLFYSVGIGQISSEVPQNLSASRPQDRQFILSSKKLLLSDSGFYLCAWSILAARGEQFFGPGTRLTVL.

The chain is built from TRBV9 and TRBJ1-2; D unclear. CDR3 size: 13 residues. Germline V gene lookup returns CDR1 SGDLS and CDR2 YYNGEE. The germline V and J ends were trimmed by 0 bases and 1 base, with 4 bases remaining between them. The DNA for the CDR3 is TGTGCCAGCAGCGTAGAAGGTAACTATGGCTACACCTTC. It translates to CASSVEGNYGYTF.

V gene TRBV28 combines with J gene TRBJ1-1; D not certain. The V gene's germline CDR1 is MDHEN and CDR2 SYDVKM. The CDR3 runs 12 residues. Trimming stripped 7 bases from V and 8 bases from J, with 14 bases between. The chain's CDR3 is CASIRPRVEAFF. DNA of the CDR3: TGTGCCAGCATCCGTCCGCGAGTGGAAGCTTTCTTT. The whole variable domain, remainder taken from reference TRBV28 and TRBJ1-1, is DVKVTQSSRYLVKRTGEKVFLECVQDMDHENMFWYRQDPGLGLRLIYFSYDVKMKEKGDIPEGYSVSREKKERFSLILESASTNQTSMYLCASIRPRVEAFFGQGTRLTVV.

The chain employs TRBV9 and TRBJ1-1, with D tentatively TRBD1 (5 bases). Trimming stripped 6 bases from V and 5 bases from J, with 20 bases between. This CDR3 spans 15 amino acids. Per the germline V gene, CDR1 is SGDLS and CDR2 is YYNGEE. The CDR3 sequence: CASNPVMRGRTEAFF. As DNA, the CDR3 is TGTGCCAGCAACCCAGTTATGAGGGGCAGGACTGAAGCTTTCTTT.

The chain's CDR3 is CAIFVPNTGELFF. CDR3 in DNA: TGTGCCATTTTTGTCCCGAACACCGGGGAGCTGTTTTTT. The chain has TRBV19 and TRBJ2-2; D uncertain. Germline V gene sequence: CDR1 LNHDA, CDR2 SQIVND (reference sequence). Trimming pared 10 bases from V and 0 bases from J, leaving 9 bases between. CDR3 length: 13 residues.

This chain uses TRBV6-4 with TRBJ2-3, with 11 positions matching TRBD2. The germline CDR1 and CDR2 sequences are MRHNA and SNTAGT. This CDR3 region has 15 residues. The J segment lost 9 bases and the V segment lost 3 bases, leaving 8 bases of the junction unmatched. The CDR3 here is CASSEGLAGGGTQYF. The CDR3 bases are TGTGCCAGCAGTGAGGGGCTAGCGGGAGGTGGAACGCAGTATTTT.

The gene calls are TRBV18 and TRBJ1-1; perhaps TRBD1 as D (6 bases). The CDR3 spans 15 residues. Trimming cost V 2 bases and J 5 bases, with 15 bases left between them. Germline loops: CDR1 KGHSH, CDR2 LQKENI. CDR3 sequence reads: CASSPRPGEWTEAFF. The CDR3 nucleotides are TGTGCCAGCTCACCAAGGCCAGGGGAGTGGACTGAAGCTTTCTTT.

This clone was seen more than once but under ten times. The rearrangement links TRBV9 to TRBJ2-2, with D possibly being TRBD1 or TRBD2 (6 bases each). This CDR3 has 16 amino acids. The V gene lost 1 base and the J gene lost 0 bases, with 10 bases spanning the gap. CDR1 SGDLS and CDR2 YYNGEE come from the germline V gene. The CDR3 region is CASSVRGDSNTGELFF. The CDR3 bases are TGTGCCAGCAGCGTAAGGGGGGACTCGAACACCGGGGAGCTGTTTTTT. The variable domain in full, completed from reference TRBV9 and TRBJ2-2, reads DSGVTQTPKHLITATGQRVTLRCSPRSGDLSVYWYQQSLDQGLQFLIQYYNGEERAKGNILERFSAQQFPDLHSELNLSSLELGDSALYFCASSVRGDSNTGELFFGEGSRLTVL.

The rearrangement joins TRBV5-6 to TRBJ1-1; D gene uncertain. V shed 2 bases and J shed 8 bases, with 10 bases lying between them. The CDR3 loop spans 12 amino acids. Germline loops: CDR1 SGHDT, CDR2 YYEEEE. The CDR3 sequence: CASSFLVEEAFF. CDR3 sequence (DNA): TGTGCCAGCAGCTTCCTTGTAGAAGAAGCTTTCTTT.

This chain joins TRBV28 and TRBJ2-5; D remains ambiguous. CDR3 size: 13 residues. The germline V gene has CDR1 MDHEN and CDR2 SYDVKM. Trimming left V 7 bases short and J 2 bases short, with 11 bases between. In DNA, the CDR3 is TGTGCCAGCAATCAAAGCCCACAAGAGACCCAGTACTTC. It encodes CASNQSPQETQYF.

V usage is TRBV7-2 and J usage is TRBJ1-5; unclear D gene. Germline V gene data show CDR1 as SGHTA and CDR2 as FQGNSA. Deletions cut 1 base from V and 7 bases from J, with 14 bases between. The CDR3 contains 15 residues. In nucleotides, the CDR3 is TGTGCCAGCAGCTTAGATTGGGTAGGTCGCCAGCCCCAGCATTTT. Translated, it gives CASSLDWVGRQPQHF.

V usage is TRBV18 and J usage is TRBJ2-7, with TRBD2 matching 8 bases. This CDR3 is 12 amino acids long. J was trimmed by 6 bases and V by 6 bases; bases with no gene match: 4. From germline, CDR1 is KGHSH and CDR2 LQKENI. CDR3 region: CASSRLALEQYF. The CDR3 bases are TGTGCCAGCTCTCGACTAGCGCTCGAGCAGTACTTC. Using reference TRBV18 and TRBJ2-7 for the parts outside the CDR3, the full variable domain is NAGVMQNPRHLVRRRGQEARLRCSPMKGHSHVYWYRQLPEEGLKFMVYLQKENIIDESGMPKERFSAEFPKEGPSILRIQQVVRGDSAAYFCASSRLALEQYFGPGTRLTVT.

There are many counts of this clone. The chain combines TRBV6-1 with TRBJ1-3; 10 bases align to TRBD1. The germline gives CDR1 MNHNS, CDR2 SASEGT. The ends lost 6 bases at V and 5 bases at J; junction bases unmatched: 4. The CDR3 consists of 14 residues. The CDR3 DNA reads TGTGCCAGCAGACGGGACAGGGGTAGAAACACCATATATTTT. Translated: CASRRDRGRNTIYF.

This clone was detected a few times. The rearrangement uses TRBV11-2 and TRBJ2-3, with D perhaps matching TRBD2 (6 bases). The germline V gene encodes CDR1 SGHAT and CDR2 FQNNGV. Trimming removed 10 bases at V and 5 bases at J, with 19 bases between. This CDR3 contains 14 residues. The CDR3: CATMGLGSEDTQYF. As DNA, the CDR3 is TGTGCCACCATGGGACTCGGGTCTGAAGATACGCAGTATTTT.

The table lists this clone with a count of one. CDR3 in amino acids: CASSNPNRDQPQHF. In nucleotides, the CDR3 is TGTGCCAGTAGCAACCCAAACAGGGACCAGCCCCAGCATTTT. The gene calls are TRBV19 and TRBJ1-5; possible D gene TRBD1, 6 bases. This CDR3 is built from 14 residues. In germline, CDR1 is LNHDA, CDR2 SQIVND (reference sequence). The V end lost 6 bases, the J end lost 7 bases, and 16 bases lay between the germline ends.

This clone was observed a single time. The V gene is TRBV13, the J gene TRBJ1-5; D ambiguous. The CDR3 length is 15 residues. CDR1 PRHDT and CDR2 FYEKMQ come from the germline V gene (reference sequence). The V gene lost 1 base and the J gene lost 0 bases, with 7 bases spanning the gap. CDR3 in DNA: TGTGCCAGCAGCTTAGCAGTCCATAGCAATCAGCCCCAGCATTTT. It codes for CASSLAVHSNQPQHF.

V usage is TRBV30 and J usage is TRBJ1-6, with D possibly TRBD1 on 6 matching bases. This CDR3 has 14 residues. Between the trimmed V and J ends, which lost 2 bases and 4 bases, there was a span of 9 bases. Germline V gene sequence: CDR1 GTSNPN, CDR2 SVGIG (reference sequence). CDR3 region: CAWSFRGYNSPLHF. In nucleotides, the CDR3 is TGTGCCTGGAGTTTCAGGGGTTATAATTCACCCCTCCACTTT.

This sequence joins TRBV2 and TRBJ1-6; D not certain. The germline V and J ends were trimmed by 9 bases and 9 bases, with 21 bases remaining between them. This CDR3 comprises 15 residues. The germline V gene encodes CDR1 SNHLY and CDR2 FYNNEI. The CDR3 region is CARTDGSSPFSPLHF. The CDR3 DNA follows: TGTGCCAGGACGGACGGATCTTCTCCATTTTCACCCCTCCACTTT.

The V and J genes are TRBV5-1 and TRBJ2-5; TRBD1 is a possible D gene (6 bases). Germline V gene data show CDR1 as SGHRS and CDR2 as YFSETQ. Trimming took off 4 bases at V and 4 bases at J, with 11 bases between the two ends. This CDR3 spans 13 amino acids. In DNA, the CDR3 is TGCGCCAGCAGCGGGGGCTGGGGAGAGACCCAGTACTTC. This codes for CASSGGWGETQYF. Based on the CDR3 plus reference TRBV5-1 and TRBJ2-5, the full variable domain is KAGVTQTPRYLIKTRGQQVTLSCSPISGHRSVSWYQQTPGQGLQFLFEYFSETQRNKGNFPGRFSGRQFSNSRSEMNVSTLELGDSALYLCASSGGWGETQYFGPGTRLLVL.

The chain has TRBV7-9 and TRBJ1-1, with D possibly matching TRBD1 (6 bases). This CDR3 region has 17 residues. V was cut by 7 bases and J by 0 bases, with 21 bases left in between. Germline V CDR1 and CDR2: SEHNR, FQNEAQ (reference sequence). The CDR3 DNA is TGTGCCAGCACGACCCCTGGGGGGGCCCGAATGAACACTGAAGCTTTCTTT. The encoded protein is CASTTPGGARMNTEAFF.

This chain links TRBV7-9 with TRBJ2-5, with no clear D. The DNA end lines up better with TRBJ2-7; the J call may be wrong. The CDR3 is 13 residues long. The germline gives CDR1 SEHNR, CDR2 FQNEAQ (reference sequence). The CDR3: CASRDTLAYEQYF. The CDR3 coding sequence is TGTGCCAGCAGGGATACCCTAGCCTACGAGCAGTACTTC.

This clone came up once. This rearrangement joins TRBV4-2 to TRBJ2-5; D is undetermined. The J call is doubtful: the DNA matches TRBJ2-7 better. Germline-derived CDR1 and CDR2 are LGHNA and YNFKEQ. This CDR3 region has 15 residues. CDR3 sequence: CASSQVGLGFGEQYF. The CDR3 nucleotides are TGTGCCAGCAGCCAAGTAGGGTTAGGGTTTGGCGAGCAGTACTTC.

V is TRBV5-4 and J is TRBJ2-3, with TRBD2 matching 8 bases. The germline V gene has CDR1 SGHNT and CDR2 YYREEE (reference sequence). CDR3 length: 15 residues. V lost 0 bases and J lost 3; bases outside the gene matches: 3. The CDR3 loop is CASSLAPGGTDTQYF. As DNA, the CDR3 is TGTGCCAGCAGCTTGGCCCCGGGGGGGACAGATACGCAGTATTTT.